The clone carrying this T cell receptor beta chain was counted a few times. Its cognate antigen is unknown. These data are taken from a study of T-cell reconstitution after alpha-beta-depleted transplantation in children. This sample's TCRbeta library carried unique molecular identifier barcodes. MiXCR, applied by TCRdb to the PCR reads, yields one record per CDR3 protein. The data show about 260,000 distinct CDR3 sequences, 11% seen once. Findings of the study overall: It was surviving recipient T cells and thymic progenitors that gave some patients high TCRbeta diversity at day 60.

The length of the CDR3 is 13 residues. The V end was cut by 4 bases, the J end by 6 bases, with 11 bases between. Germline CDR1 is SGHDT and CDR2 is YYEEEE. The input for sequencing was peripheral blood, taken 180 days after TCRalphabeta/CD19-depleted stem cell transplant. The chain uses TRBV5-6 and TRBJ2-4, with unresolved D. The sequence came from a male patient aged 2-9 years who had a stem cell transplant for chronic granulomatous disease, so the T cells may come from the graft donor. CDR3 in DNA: TGTGCCAGCAGCCCTGGGCAGGCAAACATTCAGTACTTC. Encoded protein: CASSPGQANIQYF.